Here is one TCR beta chain with its context. Assay used: immunoSEQ multiplex PCR; TCRdb lists only in-frame clones, some missing. The sample carries approximately 250,000 clones, less than 90% recorded once. CDR1 is MDHEN and CDR2 is SYDVKM in the germline V gene. V dropped 5 bases and J dropped 2 bases, with 19 bases sitting between them. This CDR3 is built from 16 residues. The data are from a study of blood T cell repertoires in COVID-19. Study summary: Sources were T cells, B-cell-depleted T cells, or PBMCs; the material itself was cDNA or gDNA.

The source is an older woman with COVID-19, enrolled during active disease. Sequencing was carried out using peripheral blood. V is TRBV28 and J is TRBJ2-7, with a weak D call TRBD2 (6 bases). As DNA, the CDR3 is TGTGCCAGCAGTACAGGAGGGATTGGGGTTCCCTACGAGCAGTACTTC. This encodes CASSTGGIGVPYEQYF.